This T cell receptor (beta chain) came from a study of blood T cell repertoires in COVID-19. The count of this clone is one. Measured with immunoSEQ multiplex PCR; TCRdb has only the in-frame clones, and not every one. The data show 80,000 or so clones, about 88% seen once. The length of the CDR3 is 15 residues. CDR1 and CDR2 from the germline V gene are SGHDT and YYEEEE. The V and J ends lost 4 bases and 6 bases, in that order; junction bases with no gene match: 13. The clonotype comes from a man aged 55 to 70 with COVID-19, enrolled during active disease. The chain links TRBV5-6 to TRBJ2-7; TRBD1 agrees at 7 bases. Input material: peripheral blood. In DNA, the CDR3 is TGTGCCAGCAGCCCGGGACAGATAGTAGCATCCGAGCAGTACTTC. This translates into CASSPGQIVASEQYF.